This T cell receptor beta chain was recorded in a study of T cell repertoires in ileal Crohn's disease. Concerning this clone itself: Its specificity is not known.

The method was immunoSEQ multiplex PCR; TCRdb's version includes in-frame clones alone and lacks a portion of them. The sample has about 12,000 clones, around 86% seen once; the top ten hold about 11%. Time point in this sample: neoterminal ileum biopsy at postoperative endoscopy, about 6 months after surgery. Patients were adults with ileal or ileocolonic Crohn's disease needing resection. Trimming removed 0 bases from V and 5 bases from J; junction bases left unmatched: 0. CDR1 and CDR2 from the germline V gene are SGDLS and YYNGEE. This CDR3 is built from 14 residues. Study-wide points: Compared with CD4 T cells, sorted CD8 cells carried more expanded clones. Postoperative endoscopy occurred within one year, median around 7.5 months.

The sample consisted of ileal tissue. The TCR originated in an adult with Crohn's disease. This chain links TRBV9 with TRBJ2-3, with 10 positions matching TRBD2. The CDR3 loop is CASSVVAGGDTQYF. In nucleotides, the CDR3 is TGTGCCAGCAGCGTAGTAGCGGGAGGAGATACGCAGTATTTT.